The sequence of this T cell receptor (beta chain) was determined in a study of blood T cell repertoires in COVID-19. In the study overall: PBMCs, B-cell-depleted T cells, or T cells were the source of the cDNA or gDNA that made up the material.

The CDR3 consists of 15 residues. V lost 1 base to trimming and J lost 3 bases, with 11 bases between them. Germline CDR1 and CDR2: SSHAT and FNYEAQ (reference sequence). TCRdb's copy holds only in-frame clones and misses some; the assay was immunoSEQ multiplex PCR. The sample shows 200,000 to 250,000 clones, approximately 80% of them seen only once. Sequencing was done on a sample of PBMCs or T cells enriched from blood (not recorded which). The chain is built from TRBV7-7 and TRBJ2-3; D may be TRBD1 (5 bases). This receptor was obtained from a man younger than 45 with acute COVID-19. The CDR3 spells CASSLGQGRTDTQYF. The CDR3 nucleotides are TGTGCCAGCAGCTTAGGCCAGGGAAGGACAGATACGCAGTATTTT.